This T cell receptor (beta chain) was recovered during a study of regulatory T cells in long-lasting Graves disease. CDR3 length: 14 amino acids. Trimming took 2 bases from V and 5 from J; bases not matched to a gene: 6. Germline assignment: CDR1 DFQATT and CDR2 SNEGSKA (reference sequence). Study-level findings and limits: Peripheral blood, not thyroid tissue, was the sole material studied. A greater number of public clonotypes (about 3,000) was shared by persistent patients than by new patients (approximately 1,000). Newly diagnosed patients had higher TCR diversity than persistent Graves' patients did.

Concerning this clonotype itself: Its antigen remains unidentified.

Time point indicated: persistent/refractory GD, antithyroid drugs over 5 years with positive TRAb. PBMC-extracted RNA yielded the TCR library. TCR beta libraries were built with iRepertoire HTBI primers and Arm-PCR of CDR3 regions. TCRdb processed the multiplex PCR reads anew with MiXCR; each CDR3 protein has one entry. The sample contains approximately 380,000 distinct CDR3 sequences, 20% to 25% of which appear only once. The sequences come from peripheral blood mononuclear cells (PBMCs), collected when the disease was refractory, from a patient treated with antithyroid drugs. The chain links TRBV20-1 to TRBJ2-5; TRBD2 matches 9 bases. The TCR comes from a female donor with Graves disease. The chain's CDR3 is CSARLAGEEETQYF. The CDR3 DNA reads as TGCAGTGCTAGATTAGCGGGAGAGGAGGAGACCCAGTACTTC.